This T cell receptor beta chain emerged from a study of T cell repertoires in cytomegalovirus infection. TCRdb fed the reads into MiXCR, producing one record per CDR3 protein. In the table there are some 350,000 distinct CDR3 sequences, about 29% of which are singletons. For this clonotype: Its matching antigen is unknown.

Sequenced here: cultured PBMCs, sampled from culture after CMV antigen stimulation. This receptor was taken from a human donor in good health (CMV status not recorded). Some clones in this sample may be carry-over from other donors' samples.

In nucleotides, the CDR3 is TGCAGTGCTAGGGGACTAGCGGCCACAGATACGCAGTATTTT. Translating it yields CSARGLAATDTQYF. This chain links TRBV20-1 with TRBJ2-3; 11 nucleotides line up with TRBD2. CDR1 is DFQATT and CDR2 is SNEGSKA in the germline V gene (reference sequence). This CDR3 region has 14 residues. Trimming at V came to 3 bases and at J to 2 bases, leaving 1 base not matched to a gene.